This TCR beta chain was profiled in a study of prognosis after radiotherapy for stage I lung cancer. This CDR3 spans 16 amino acids. Germline-derived CDR1 and CDR2 are MNHNS and SASEGT. The V segment lost 2 bases and the J segment 5 bases; nucleotides outside the gene matches: 9. By share, this clonotype ranks as large (0.1 to 1%). Genomic DNA was the source, and TCR beta CDR3 was amplified from it by two-round multiplex PCR. During first-round PCR, primers specific to each TRBV and TRBJ gene were used. MiXCR, applied by TCRdb to the multiplex PCR reads, yields one record per CDR3 protein. The sample lists about 14,000 distinct CDR3 sequences, roughly 50% occurring once.

Material: PBMCs, obtained before or after stereotactic body radiation therapy (not recorded which). The chain has TRBV6-1 and TRBJ2-1, with 7 bases lining up with TRBD2. This receptor was obtained from a donor older than 45 with non-small cell lung cancer. CDR3 in amino acids: CASSEFGRTPNNEQFF. CDR3 nucleotides: TGTGCCAGCAGTGAATTCGGGAGGACCCCCAACAATGAGCAGTTCTTC.